The present T cell receptor beta chain was sequenced within a study of beta chain features in type 1 diabetes. Points from the study as a whole: Type 1 diabetes patients showed a moderate but significant shortening of TCRB CDR3s in all four CD4+ subsets. PCR, the amplification step, might favor shorter templates, equally in patients and controls.

As for this clone: The antigen remains undetermined.

Between the trimmed V and J ends, which lost 6 bases and 9 bases, there was a span of 12 bases. Germline CDR1 is MDHEN and CDR2 is SYDVKM. The CDR3 length is 12 residues. Expressed TCRB transcripts were sequenced after all isolated RNA was converted to cDNA. Sequencing used immunoSEQ multiplex PCR; TCRdb keeps in-frame clones, though not all of them. This table has roughly 330,000 clones, about 13% appearing once. The TCR originated in a woman in her late teens or twenties with type 1 diabetes. V is TRBV28 and J is TRBJ1-5; D not certain. The sample comprised naive CD4+ T cells from blood. In DNA form, the CDR3 reads TGTGCCAGCAGCGAACCGGGGAGGCCCCAGCATTTT. It yields the protein CASSEPGRPQHF.